One T cell receptor beta chain is described in this entry. Its target is not known. This sample stems from a study of OX40 agonist ivuxolimab in advanced cancers. Study-level information: Patients assigned to dose escalation were diagnosed with hepatocellular carcinoma, melanoma, renal cell or head and neck cancer.

Method: immunoSEQ multiplex PCR; TCRdb's copy keeps in-frame clones and lacks some. Of approximately 100,000 clones listed, about 90% are singletons. Anyone with autoimmune disease history or systemic immunosuppression was excluded. CDR3 size: 17 residues. Trimming left V 1 base short and J 0 bases short, with 15 bases between. Germline assignment: CDR1 SGHRS and CDR2 YFSETQ. Study findings and constraints: On average, CD8+ T cells showed a greater number of expanded clones than CD4+. Still undetermined is the antigen specificity of the expanded peripheral T cells.

Specimen: CD4+ or CD8+ T cells sorted from blood, collected in a trial of the OX40 agonist ivuxolimab. The TCR originated in an adult with an advanced solid tumor such as melanoma, head and neck, liver or kidney cancer. The chain uses TRBV5-1 and TRBJ2-3, with D perhaps matching TRBD2 (5 bases). In nucleotides, the CDR3 is TGCGCCAGCAGCTTGTGGCCGGTGGGAGCCAGCACAGATACGCAGTATTTT. Encoded protein: CASSLWPVGASTDTQYF.